The sample holds a few counts of the clone carrying this TCR beta chain. The entry originates in a study of T cells after yellow fever vaccination. Template-switching 5'RACE yielded the TCR cDNA; a universal primer site and UMIs were added in the process. TCRdb passed the 5' RACE reads through MiXCR, listing each CDR3 protein once. The sample yields a few hundred thousand distinct CDR3 sequences, 15% to 20% seen once. V was cut by 4 bases and J by 9 bases, with 14 bases left in between. In germline, CDR1 is SGHRS, CDR2 YFSETQ. CDR3 length equals 13 residues. The genes are TRBV5-1 and TRBJ2-1; D is possibly TRBD1 (6 bases). This specimen was PBMCs, taken 15 days after the yellow fever booster vaccination. The origin of this receptor is a man aged 25 to 40 who received the YFV17D yellow fever vaccine. CDR3 DNA: TGCGCCAGCAGCCTAGGGGGATTGGGTGAGCAGTTCTTC. Translation gives CASSLGGLGEQFF.